One T cell receptor beta chain is described in this entry. V gave up 0 bases and J gave up 8 bases; unmatched junction bases: 6. Germline loops: CDR1 SGDLS, CDR2 YYNGEE. The CDR3 extends over 14 amino acids. The data belong to a study of blood T cell repertoires in COVID-19. Overall study context: COVID-19 samples from acute and convalescent phases originated in the United States, Italy and Spain. T cells, B-cell-depleted T cells, or PBMCs provided the cDNA or gDNA that served as material.

Source study methods: By means of reference gene primer amplification, nucleated cell counts were estimated. The protocol was immunoSEQ multiplex PCR, while the TCRdb copy is restricted to in-frame clones and leaves out a portion. V and J calls and clone size are as listed in that table; D and trimming were resolved from the DNA. The sample contains about 240,000 clones, around 87% of which appear only once. The sequenced sample consisted of peripheral blood. This receptor was obtained from a woman aged 65 to 85 with active or convalescent COVID-19. V gene TRBV9 combines with J gene TRBJ1-2; 8 nucleotides agree with TRBD1. CDR3 in DNA: TGTGCCAGCAGCGTAGGACAGGGGCGTGGGGGCTACACCTTC. Translating gives CASSVGQGRGGYTF.